One sample yielded the 22 T cell receptor beta chains listed below, sequenced in a study of shared clonotypes between healthy human individuals. Some clones are missing from TCRdb's copy, which holds only in-frame ones; the method was immunoSEQ multiplex PCR. Here the sample spans fewer than 600,000 clones, roughly four fifths being singletons. The sample was PBMCs. Receptor source: a woman aged 40 to 49 in good health. Some clones in this sample may be carry-over from other donors' samples.

The V gene is TRBV19, the J gene TRBJ2-2, with D tentatively TRBD1 or TRBD2 (5 bases each). Germline loops: CDR1 LNHDA, CDR2 SQIVND (reference sequence). Trimming took off 2 bases at V and 2 bases at J, with 9 bases between the two ends. The CDR3 contains 15 residues. The DNA of the CDR3 is TGTGCCAGTAGTATAACCGGGGACAACACCGGGGAGCTGTTTTTT. As protein: CASSITGDNTGELFF.

This clone has a handful of counts. The genes are TRBV4-3 and TRBJ2-7; D unresolved. The CDR3 is 13 amino acids. Trimming took off 2 bases at V and 0 bases at J, with 5 bases between the two ends. The germline gives CDR1 LGHNA, CDR2 YSLEER. Here the CDR3 DNA reads TGCGCCAGCAGCCAACGGTACTCCTACGAGCAGTACTTC. It specifies CASSQRYSYEQYF.

A few counts support this clone. This sequence is one base from a far larger clone and is likely a read error. The rearrangement links TRBV30 to TRBJ2-5; no definite D call. The germline V gene has CDR1 GTSNPN and CDR2 SVGIG (reference sequence). The CDR3 consists of 11 residues. The V and J ends lost 5 bases and 4 bases respectively, with 8 bases between them. The CDR3 DNA follows: TGTGCCTGGGGTCTTGGAGAGACCCAGTACTTC. The encoded protein is CAWGLGETQYF. The full variable domain, its missing parts supplied by reference TRBV30 and TRBJ2-5, is SQTIHQWPATLVQPVGSPLSLECTVEGTSNPNLYWYRQAAGRGLQLLFYSVGIGQISSEVPQNLSASRPQDRQFILSSKKLLLSDSGFYLCAWGLGETQYFGPGTRLLVL.

J is TRBJ2-2 and V is TRBV4-3; TRBD2 is a possible D gene (6 bases). The CDR3 covers 14 residues. The V end lost 3 bases, the J end lost 3 bases, and 8 bases lay between the germline ends. The germline V gene has CDR1 LGHNA and CDR2 YSLEER. The CDR3 nucleotides read TGCGCCAGCAGCCACCTAGCGTACACCGGGGAGCTGTTTTTT. Its protein product is CASSHLAYTGELFF.

CDR3 in amino acids: CASSLLLAGGNEQFF. Written as DNA, the CDR3 is TGTGCCAGCAGCTTACTACTAGCGGGAGGTAATGAGCAGTTCTTC. This chain links TRBV7-9 with TRBJ2-1; 12 nucleotides agree with TRBD2. Per the germline V gene, CDR1 is SEHNR and CDR2 is FQNEAQ (reference sequence). The length of the CDR3 is 15 residues. Trimming at V came to 2 bases and at J to 7 bases, leaving 3 bases not matched to a gene.

Comment on this clone: This sequence is one base from a far larger clone and is likely a read error. This CDR3 is also generated by other DNA sequences in the sample. The rearrangement links TRBV30 to TRBJ2-2; D tentatively fits TRBD1 or TRBD2 (5 bases each). The CDR3 has 14 amino acids. Germline V gene sequence: CDR1 GTSNPN, CDR2 SVGIG (reference sequence). CDR3 in amino acids: CAWAGTAFSGELFF. The CDR3, as DNA: TGTGCCTGGGCCGGGACCGCCTTCTCCGGGGAGCTGTTCTTT.

This clone was detected only a few times. The J gene is TRBJ2-3, the V gene TRBV10-1; the match to TRBD1 covers 9 bases. The length of the CDR3 is 17 residues. J lost 4 bases, V lost 5 bases, and 13 bases had no gene match. Germline-derived CDR1 and CDR2 are WNHNN and SYGVQD (reference sequence). The CDR3 loop is CASSKPGQGAVADTQYF. The CDR3 DNA reads TGCGCCAGCAGTAAACCGGGACAGGGAGCGGTCGCAGATACGCAGTATTTT.

For this clone: This clone may be a read error of a much larger clone one base away. This sample includes further DNA sequences coding for the same CDR3. The rearrangement uses TRBV18 and TRBJ1-1, with 8 bases aligning to TRBD1. Unmatched junction bases numbered 0, after V lost 3 bases and J lost 3 bases. This CDR3 region has 13 residues. The germline CDR1 and CDR2 sequences are KGHSH and LQKENI. The CDR3 nucleotides are TGTGCCAGCTCACCGACAGGGGACACTGAAGCTTTCTTT. Encoded protein: CASSPTGDTEAFF.

The chain combines TRBV29-1 with TRBJ1-5; D not resolved. This CDR3 is 12 amino acids long. The germline V gene encodes CDR1 SQVTM and CDR2 ANQGSEA. Trimming left V 4 bases short and J 4 bases short, with 8 bases between. The CDR3 DNA is TGCAGCGTTGGGACTCAGAATCAGCCCCAGCATTTT. This codes for CSVGTQNQPQHF. Supplemented by reference TRBV29-1 and TRBJ1-5, the full variable domain reads SAVISQKPSRDICQRGTSLTIQCQVDSQVTMMFWYRQQPGQSLTLIATANQGSEATYESGFVIDKFPISRPNLTFSTLTVSNMSPEDSSIYLCSVGTQNQPQHFGDGTRLSIL.

The V gene is TRBV4-2, the J gene TRBJ1-4; TRBD1 agrees at 10 bases. Germline lookup yields CDR1 LGHNA and CDR2 YNFKEQ. Germline trimming cut 0 bases from V and 6 bases from J; bases unmatched to any gene: 7. The CDR3 contains 17 residues. CDR3 nucleotides: TGTGCCAGCAGCCAAGATCGCCCAGGACAGGGGGATGAAAAACTGTTTTTT. It specifies CASSQDRPGQGDEKLFF.

This clone was seen once. This chain uses TRBV5-6 with TRBJ1-3; D gene ambiguous. V lost 1 base and J 0 bases, leaving 8 bases between the germline ends. CDR1 SGHDT and CDR2 YYEEEE come from the germline V gene. The CDR3 runs to 15 residues. The chain's CDR3 is CASSLTASSGNTIYF. In DNA, the CDR3 is TGTGCCAGCAGCTTGACCGCCTCCTCTGGAAACACCATATATTTT. Complete variable domain (other parts from reference TRBV5-6 and TRBJ1-3): DAGVTQSPTHLIKTRGQQVTLRCSPKSGHDTVSWYQQALGQGPQFIFQYYEEEERQRGNFPDRFSGHQFPNYSSELNVNALLLGDSALYLCASSLTASSGNTIYFGEGSWLTVV.

There are many counts of this clone. This chain links TRBV7-2 with TRBJ1-5; perhaps TRBD1 as D (5 bases). Deletions cut 5 bases from V and 6 bases from J, with 11 bases between. The germline V gene encodes CDR1 SGHTA and CDR2 FQGNSA. CDR3 length: 13 residues. CDR3 DNA sequence: TGTGCCAGCAGCCGGGGGGGGGTTCAGCCCCAGCATTTT. As protein: CASSRGGVQPQHF.

With respect to this clone: The sample has other DNA sequences that encode this CDR3 too. The V gene is TRBV5-1, the J gene TRBJ2-3; the D is unclear. This CDR3 is 13 amino acids long. CDR1 and CDR2 (germline): SGHRS, YFSETQ. V was clipped by 0 bases and J by 6 bases, with 8 bases between them. The CDR3, as DNA: TGCGCCAGCAGCTTGGGAGCAGGCGATACGCAGTATTTT. Protein sequence: CASSLGAGDTQYF.

The J gene is TRBJ2-1, the V gene TRBV18; a weak D match, TRBD2 (7 bases). Germline lookup yields CDR1 KGHSH and CDR2 LQKENI. Trimming shortened V by 1 base and J by 7 bases, and 17 bases separated the two germline ends. CDR3 size: 16 residues. Here the CDR3 reads CASSPRTARGGNEQFF. Written as DNA, the CDR3 is TGTGCCAGCTCACCACGGACGGCTAGGGGGGGGAATGAGCAGTTCTTC.

This chain connects TRBV29-1 to TRBJ1-2; 7 bases agree with TRBD1. Losses at the gene ends were 3 bases for V and 2 bases for J; bases not matched to a gene: 0. CDR3 length: 12 residues. In germline, CDR1 is SQVTM, CDR2 ANQGSEA. CDR3 sequence (DNA): TGCAGCGTTGAGACAGGGAACTATGGCTACACCTTC. The encoded protein is CSVETGNYGYTF.

This chain links TRBV30 with TRBJ1-1, with D unclear. Germline CDR1 and CDR2: GTSNPN and SVGIG (reference sequence). Trimming cost V 0 bases and J 4 bases, with 15 bases left between them. The CDR3 loop spans 15 amino acids. The CDR3: CAWSVLGGEVTEAFF. The CDR3 nucleotides are TGTGCCTGGAGTGTACTTGGCGGGGAGGTCACTGAAGCTTTCTTT.

This clone was observed a few times. This chain uses TRBV5-1 with TRBJ1-1; no reliable D call. Germline-derived CDR1 and CDR2 are SGHRS and YFSETQ. Trimming shortened V by 0 bases and J by 7 bases, and 13 bases separated the two germline ends. The CDR3 sequence is 14 residues long. The CDR3 region has the DNA TGCGCCAGCAGCTTGGCCCTCCCGGACGGTGAAGCTTTCTTT. Residues: CASSLALPDGEAFF.

V is TRBV7-8 and J is TRBJ1-2; 8 bases match TRBD1. Per germline, CDR1 SGHVS and CDR2 FQNEAQ. This CDR3 spans 15 amino acids. V gave up 1 base and J gave up 7 bases; unmatched junction bases: 8. CDR3 bases: TGTGCCAGCAGCTTAGTGGGCAGGGGGCTCGGTGGCTACACCTTC. Amino acids: CASSLVGRGLGGYTF.

V gene TRBV28 combines with J gene TRBJ2-1; D is unresolved. The CDR3 contains 18 residues. CDR1 and CDR2 from the germline V gene are MDHEN and SYDVKM. V was clipped by 6 bases and J by 2 bases, with 23 bases between them. DNA for the CDR3: TGTGCCAGCAGCCTACCTTTTTTTCGTCCCCGCACCTACAATGAGCAGTTCTTC. Its protein is CASSLPFFRPRTYNEQFF.

This clone was observed a handful of times. The CDR3 sequence is CASSHLLAGEPDTQYF. As DNA, the CDR3 is TGCGCCAGCAGCCACCTACTAGCGGGAGAGCCAGATACGCAGTATTTT. This sequence joins TRBV4-3 and TRBJ2-3; 11 bases are shared with TRBD2. V shed 3 bases and J 4 bases; nucleotides not matched to a gene: 6. Germline CDR1 and CDR2: LGHNA and YSLEER. The CDR3 is made up of 16 amino acids.

The gene calls are TRBV5-6 and TRBJ1-2, with 7 bases aligning to TRBD1. V was pared by 4 bases and J by 0 bases, with 6 bases of the junction left unmatched. The CDR3 extends over 15 amino acids. Germline loops: CDR1 SGHDT, CDR2 YYEEEE. As DNA, the CDR3 is TGTGCCAGCAGCCTCACAGGGACAGCTAACTATGGCTACACCTTC. This encodes CASSLTGTANYGYTF.

Only a few counts were recorded for this clone. J is TRBJ1-1 and V is TRBV4-2; D ambiguous. In germline, CDR1 is LGHNA, CDR2 YNFKEQ. The CDR3 extends over 16 amino acids. V shed 1 base and J shed 2 bases, with 14 bases lying between them. The CDR3 region is CASSQGVGTTNTEAFF. CDR3 coding DNA: TGTGCCAGCAGCCAAGGGGTGGGCACAACTAACACTGAAGCTTTCTTT.